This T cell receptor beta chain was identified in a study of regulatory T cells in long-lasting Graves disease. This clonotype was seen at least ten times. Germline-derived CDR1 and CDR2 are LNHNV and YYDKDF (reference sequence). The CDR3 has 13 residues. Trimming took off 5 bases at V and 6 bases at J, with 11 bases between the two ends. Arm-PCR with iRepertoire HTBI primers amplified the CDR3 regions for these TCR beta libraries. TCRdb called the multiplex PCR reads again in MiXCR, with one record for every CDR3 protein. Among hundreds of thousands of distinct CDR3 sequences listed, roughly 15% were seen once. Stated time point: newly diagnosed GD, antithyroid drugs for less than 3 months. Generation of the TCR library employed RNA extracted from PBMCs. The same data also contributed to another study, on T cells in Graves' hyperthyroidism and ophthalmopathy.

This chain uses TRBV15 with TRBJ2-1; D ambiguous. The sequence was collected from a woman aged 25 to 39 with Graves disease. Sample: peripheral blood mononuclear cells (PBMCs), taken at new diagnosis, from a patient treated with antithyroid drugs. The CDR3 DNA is TGTGCCACCAGCCCCAGGACCACCAATGAGCAGTTCTTC. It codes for CATSPRTTNEQFF.